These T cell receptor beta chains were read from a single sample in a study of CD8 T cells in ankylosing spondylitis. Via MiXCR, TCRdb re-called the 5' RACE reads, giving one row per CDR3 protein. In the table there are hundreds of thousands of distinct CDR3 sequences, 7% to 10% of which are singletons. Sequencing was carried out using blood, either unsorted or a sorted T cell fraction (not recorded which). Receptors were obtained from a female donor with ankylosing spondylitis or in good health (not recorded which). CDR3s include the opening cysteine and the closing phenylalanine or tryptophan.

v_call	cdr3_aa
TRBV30	CAWSVKGEQYF
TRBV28	CASLINTEAFF
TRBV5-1	CASSLEPQGQPQHF
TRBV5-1	CASSFGQGGDEQYF
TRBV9	CASSVGDASGANVLTF
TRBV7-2	CASSLAGSVAGELFF
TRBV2	CASSGGEAFF
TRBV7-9	CASTKQGFTGELFF
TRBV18	CASSPQTLGETQYF
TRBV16	CASSQSIGINEQFF
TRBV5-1	CASSLGTSGTSQETQYF
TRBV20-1	CSASEVGTSGRETQYF
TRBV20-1	CSAYSTLNTDTQYF
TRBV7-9	CASTPVPGANVLTF
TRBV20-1	CSARLGQGGRGEQYF
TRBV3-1	CASSQESRQLYGYTF
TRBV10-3	CAISESTGMALGKYF
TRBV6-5	CASSYSQENSPLHF
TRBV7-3	CASSFVAGEPNEQFF
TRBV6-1	CASSQRLLAEAFF
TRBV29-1	CSVEDGGNTIYF
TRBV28	CASTDRDYQARTGELFF
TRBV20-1	CSAPGQGIRHEQFF
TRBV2	CASRGSYEQYF
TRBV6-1	CASSGREVQPQHF
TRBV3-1	CASSGPSPNEQFF
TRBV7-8	CASSSRTSGRAQGSEQYF
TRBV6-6	CASSYRQSYEQYF
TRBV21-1	CASSPHREFGHEQYF
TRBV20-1	CSARDLIAAKTDTQYF
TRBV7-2	CASSLGGPNSPLHF
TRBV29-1	CSVDKGYEQYF
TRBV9	CASSVLGTGRNEQFF
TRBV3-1	CASSQDRPSGRGLRGNEQFF
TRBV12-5	CASGSSRGASGPDTQYF
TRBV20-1	CSARDFHEQYF
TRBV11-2	CASSSFPTRLGTEAFF
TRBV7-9	CASTGGQGQVEQFF
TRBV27	CASSRLGRNNEQFF
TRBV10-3	CAVGGGSTDTQYF
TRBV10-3	CAISESEVLGSPLHF
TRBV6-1	CASSDLDRGLGETQYF